The text below deals with one TCR beta chain. Its target is not known. The sample originates from a study of CD4 T cells in relation to SARS-CoV-2 and coronaviruses. Regarding the study as a whole: According to naive versus memory sequencing, detected responses are memory recall, not newly primed. In 55% to 75% of donors, memory CD4+ clonotypes crossrecognized SARS-CoV-2 and at least one common cold coronavirus spike. Monoreactive clones expanded significantly more to SARS-CoV-2 than crossreactive clones did.

CD4+ T cells from unexposed donors were obtained before the COVID-19 pandemic (2011-2018). Germline CDR1 KGHDR, CDR2 SFDVKD. CDR3 length equals 17 residues. The germline V and J ends were trimmed by 4 bases and 2 bases, with 17 bases remaining between them. Deep TCR-beta sequencing used DNA from uncultured naive and memory CD4+ T cells. Profiled with immunoSEQ multiplex PCR; TCRdb holds only in-frame clones, not every one. There are under 65,000 clones in the sample; around 86% occur only once, and about 1.4% lies in the top ten. The TCR sequence derives from a human donor in good health. This chain joins TRBV24-1 and TRBJ2-4, with a tentative D call TRBD2 (7 bases). Source material: memory CD4+ T cells from PBMCs. CDR3 coding DNA: TGTGCCACCAGTGACCGCCTGGGGGGGCTGACCAAAAACATTCAGTACTTC. Amino acids: CATSDRLGGLTKNIQYF.